This T cell receptor (beta chain) is from a study of T cell repertoires in cytomegalovirus infection. TCRdb ran MiXCR on the reads and lists one entry per CDR3 protein. The sample comprises about 700,000 distinct CDR3 sequences, 30% to 35% of which are singletons, and roughly 20% rests with the top ten. Germline V lookup: CDR1 MNHEY, CDR2 SMNVEV (reference sequence). V was trimmed by 5 bases and J by 0 bases, leaving 19 bases between them. The CDR3 has 18 amino acids. This clonotype has more than one count but fewer than ten. The antigen is unknown. This chain uses TRBV27 with TRBJ1-4; D gene unclear. The sequence derives from a human donor in good health (CMV status not recorded). Some clones in this sample may be carry-over from other donors' samples. The starting material was cultured PBMCs, obtained from culture after CMV antigen stimulation. DNA of the CDR3: TGTGCCAGCAGTCTCACCCCTTCCACTGCAACAACTAATGAAAAACTGTTTTTT. Its translation: CASSLTPSTATTNEKLFF.